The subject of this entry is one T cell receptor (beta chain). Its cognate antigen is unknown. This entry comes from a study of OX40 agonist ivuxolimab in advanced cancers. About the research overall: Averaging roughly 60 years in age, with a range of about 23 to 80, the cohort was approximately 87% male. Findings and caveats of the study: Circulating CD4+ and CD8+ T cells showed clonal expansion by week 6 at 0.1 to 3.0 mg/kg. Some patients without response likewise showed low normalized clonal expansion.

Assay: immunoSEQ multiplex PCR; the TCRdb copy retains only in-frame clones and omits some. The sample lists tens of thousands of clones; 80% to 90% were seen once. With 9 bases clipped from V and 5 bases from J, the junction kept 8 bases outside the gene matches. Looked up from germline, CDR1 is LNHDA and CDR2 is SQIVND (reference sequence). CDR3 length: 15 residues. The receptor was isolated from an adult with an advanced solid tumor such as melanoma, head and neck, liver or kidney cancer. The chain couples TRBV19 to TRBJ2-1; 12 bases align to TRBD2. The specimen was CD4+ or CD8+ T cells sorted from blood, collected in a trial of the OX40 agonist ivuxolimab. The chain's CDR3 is CASRGLAGLDNEQFF. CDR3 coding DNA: TGTGCCAGCCGAGGACTAGCGGGACTCGACAATGAGCAGTTCTTC.